This passage covers 27 T cell receptor beta chains from one sample sequenced in a study of OX40 agonist ivuxolimab in advanced cancers. TCRdb's copy holds only in-frame clones and misses some; the assay was immunoSEQ multiplex PCR. The sample carries 78,000 or so clones, 80% to 95% recorded once. The source material was CD4+ or CD8+ T cells sorted from blood, sampled in a trial of the OX40 agonist ivuxolimab. Receptor source: an adult with an advanced solid tumor such as melanoma, head and neck, liver or kidney cancer.

The chain combines TRBV7-9 with TRBJ2-1, with D uncertain. The germline CDR1 and CDR2 sequences are SEHNR and FQNEAQ (reference sequence). Trimming left V 3 bases short and J 9 bases short, with 9 bases between. The CDR3 covers 12 residues. The CDR3 nucleotides are TGTGCCAGCAGCTTTTGGCCGGCTGAGCAGTTCTTC. As protein: CASSFWPAEQFF.

CDR3 region: CASSVSDRGRSNQPQHF. The CDR3 nucleotides are TGTGCCAGCAGCGTTTCCGACAGGGGGCGAAGCAATCAGCCCCAGCATTTT. V is TRBV21-1 and J is TRBJ1-5; the table's TRBD1 call for D was not verified on the DNA. TRBV21-1 is a pseudogene segment. The CDR3 spans 17 residues.

The rearrangement joins TRBV2 to TRBJ2-7; the D gene is possibly TRBD1 (5 bases). CDR1 and CDR2 (germline): SNHLY, FYNNEI. V was cut by 7 bases and J by 3 bases, with 10 bases left in between. The CDR3 has 12 amino acids. CDR3 amino acids: CASTDRDYEQYF. Here the CDR3 DNA reads TGTGCCAGCACCGACAGAGACTACGAGCAGTACTTC.

The chain recombines TRBV2 with TRBJ1-2; D remains ambiguous. V was clipped by 6 bases and J by 7 bases, with 12 bases between them. There are 12 residues in the CDR3. CDR1 and CDR2 (germline): SNHLY, FYNNEI. The CDR3 spells CASRNIPGGYTF. CDR3 in DNA: TGTGCCAGCAGAAATATTCCGGGTGGCTACACCTTC.

V and J are TRBV5-1 and TRBJ2-2; D is unclear. From germline, CDR1 is SGHRS and CDR2 YFSETQ. V lost 4 bases and J 4 bases, leaving 14 bases between the germline ends. The CDR3 has 15 residues. CDR3: CASSDGSSITGELFF. In DNA form, the CDR3 reads TGCGCCAGCAGCGACGGGTCCTCCATCACCGGGGAGCTGTTTTTT.

The rearrangement links TRBV5-4 to TRBJ2-1, with 11 bases fitting TRBD2. CDR3 length equals 17 residues. The ends lost 2 bases at V and 10 bases at J; junction bases unmatched: 14. Germline lookup yields CDR1 SGHNT and CDR2 YYREEE (reference sequence). This chain's CDR3 is CASSFGVRLAGGEEQFF. CDR3 nucleotides: TGTGCCAGCAGCTTTGGGGTGAGGCTAGCGGGAGGTGAGGAGCAGTTCTTC.

The rearrangement uses TRBV5-4 and TRBJ2-5; 12 positions match TRBD2. Looked up from germline, CDR1 is SGHNT and CDR2 is YYREEE (reference sequence). The CDR3 is 17 residues long. Unmatched junction bases numbered 10, after V lost 4 bases and J lost 3 bases. For the CDR3, the DNA is TGTGCCAGCAGCCGTCAACTAGCGGGAGGCGGGGAAGAGACCCAGTACTTC. It codes for CASSRQLAGGGEETQYF. The entire variable domain, with the rest obtained from reference TRBV5-4 and TRBJ2-5, is as follows: ETGVTQSPTHLIKTRGQQVTLRCSSQSGHNTVSWYQQALGQGPQFIFQYYREEENGRGNFPPRFSGLQFPNYSSELNVNALELDDSALYLCASSRQLAGGGEETQYFGPGTRLLVL.

The chain combines TRBV5-1 with TRBJ1-2, with 10 bases that match TRBD1. CDR1 is SGHRS, CDR2 YFSETQ, per germline. V lost 5 bases to trimming and J lost 6 bases; unmatched junction nucleotides: 7. The CDR3 has 14 amino acids. The CDR3 DNA is TGCGCCAGCAGAGACTCGACAGGGGGCAATGGCTACACCTTC. Its translation is CASRDSTGGNGYTF.

The chain couples TRBV4-2 to TRBJ2-3, with D possibly called TRBD1 or TRBD2 (5 bases each). The CDR3 runs 19 residues. Trimming removed 2 bases from V and 4 bases from J, with 25 bases in between. The V gene's germline CDR1 is LGHNA and CDR2 YNFKEQ. CDR3 sequence (DNA): TGTGCCAGCAGCCAAAGGACACTCCGGGGCCAAAAATATGCAGATACGCAGTATTTT. Protein product: CASSQRTLRGQKYADTQYF.

This chain uses TRBV5-1 with TRBJ2-2, with D possibly matching TRBD1 (5 bases). Germline CDR1 reads SGHRS; CDR2 reads YFSETQ. The CDR3 is 13 residues long. Trimming shortened V by 9 bases and J by 1 base, and 10 bases separated the two germline ends. CDR3 sequence: CAIRDMNTGELFF. The CDR3 DNA follows: TGCGCCATCAGGGATATGAACACCGGGGAGCTGTTTTTT.

This chain connects TRBV6-1 to TRBJ1-5, with D hard to call. Trimming removed 7 bases at V and 0 bases at J, with 10 bases between. Per germline, CDR1 MNHNS and CDR2 SASEGT. This CDR3 comprises 14 residues. CDR3 DNA sequence: TGTGCCAGCACCTACACTTATAGCAATCAGCCCCAGCATTTT. The encoded protein is CASTYTYSNQPQHF.

The chain couples TRBV9 to TRBJ1-4, with D uncertain. The CDR3 covers 16 residues. Germline lookup yields CDR1 SGDLS and CDR2 YYNGEE. Trimming pared 3 bases from V and 1 base from J, leaving 13 bases between. The CDR3 DNA sequence: TGTGCCAGCAGCGAAGGAGAGTGGCAAACTAATGAAAAACTGTTTTTT. This gives the protein CASSEGEWQTNEKLFF.

V and J are TRBV6-1 and TRBJ2-3; 7 nucleotides line up with TRBD2. Germline V lookup: CDR1 MNHNS, CDR2 SASEGT. J lost 0 bases, V lost 6 bases, and 6 bases had no gene match. CDR3 length equals 15 residues. The CDR3 here is CASRSRGVSTDTQYF. CDR3 bases: TGTGCCAGCAGAAGTCGGGGGGTTAGCACAGATACGCAGTATTTT.

The count of this clone is one. The J gene is TRBJ1-1, the V gene TRBV18; 9 positions match TRBD1. The CDR3 runs to 15 residues. The ends lost 3 bases at V and 4 bases at J; junction bases unmatched: 6. CDR1 is KGHSH and CDR2 is LQKENI in the germline V gene. In DNA, the CDR3 is TGTGCCAGCTCACCCGGGACAGGGCGCGGCACTGAAGCTTTCTTT. It yields the protein CASSPGTGRGTEAFF.

The V gene is TRBV4-3, the J gene TRBJ2-1; D not certain. The germline gives CDR1 LGHNA, CDR2 YSLEER. This CDR3 region has 15 residues. V lost 4 bases and J 7 bases, leaving 17 bases between the germline ends. The CDR3 region has the DNA TGCGCCAGCAGCCGCACCGCGGAGCCGGTAAATGAGCAGTTCTTC. Its protein is CASSRTAEPVNEQFF.

The chain joins TRBV5-8 to TRBJ2-6; D tentatively reads TRBD1 or TRBD2 (7 bases each). V was cut by 6 bases and J by 1 base, with 14 bases left in between. The CDR3 is 16 amino acids. Germline CDR1 is SGHTS and CDR2 is YDEGEE. The CDR3 loop reads CASTGGAWSGANVLTF. The CDR3 DNA reads TGTGCCAGCACAGGGGGGGCGTGGTCTGGGGCCAACGTCCTGACTTTC.

The chain is built from TRBV7-8 and TRBJ1-5, with a tentative D call TRBD1 (5 bases). Trimming pared 5 bases from V and 7 bases from J, leaving 15 bases between. The CDR3 totals 14 residues. Germline CDR1 and CDR2: SGHVS and FQNEAQ. This CDR3 reads CASSLAQGDQPQHF. The CDR3 nucleotides are TGTGCCAGCAGCCTCGCCCAGGGTGACCAGCCCCAGCATTTT.

This clone has only one observation. The chain employs TRBV2 and TRBJ2-5, with TRBD1 identical over 8 bases. The trim removed 8 bases at V and 5 bases at J, leaving 7 bases unmatched. There are 13 residues in the CDR3. Germline CDR1 and CDR2: SNHLY and FYNNEI. The chain's CDR3 is CASSRDRLETQYF. The CDR3 coding sequence is TGTGCCAGCTCCCGGGACAGGCTGGAGACCCAGTACTTC.

CDR3 sequence (DNA): TGTGCCAGCAGTCCAGGTAACCCTAGCAATCAGCCCCAGCATTTT. Protein: CASSPGNPSNQPQHF. The chain combines TRBV6-1 with TRBJ1-5; D remains unclear. CDR1 is MNHNS, CDR2 SASEGT, per germline. The ends were cut back, 5 bases at V and 0 bases at J, with 11 bases in the middle. The CDR3 runs to 15 residues.

The rearrangement links TRBV10-3 to TRBJ1-4, with no clear D. Trimming cost V 4 bases and J 8 bases, with 11 bases left between them. The germline CDR1 and CDR2 sequences are ENHRY and SYGVKD. The CDR3 covers 13 residues. CDR3 sequence: CAISGTPAEKLFF. The DNA of the CDR3 is TGTGCCATCAGTGGTACCCCCGCGGAAAAACTGTTTTTT.

The rearrangement joins TRBV11-2 to TRBJ2-7; TRBD2 matches at 7 bases. V was clipped by 5 bases and J by 2 bases; unmatched bases: 6. CDR3 length: 14 residues. From germline, CDR1 is SGHAT and CDR2 FQNNGV. This chain's CDR3 is CASSAIAGPYEQYF. CDR3 DNA sequence: TGTGCCAGCAGCGCAATAGCGGGCCCCTACGAGCAGTACTTC.

The rearrangement uses TRBV9 and TRBJ1-2; a weak D match, TRBD1 (5 bases). Trimming shortened V by 1 base and J by 2 bases, and 9 bases separated the two germline ends. Per the germline V gene, CDR1 is SGDLS and CDR2 is YYNGEE. The CDR3 totals 14 residues. Here the CDR3 DNA reads TGTGCCAGCAGCGTATATCGGGACAACTATGGCTACACCTTC. Translation: CASSVYRDNYGYTF.

This chain joins TRBV11-2 and TRBJ2-1, with 11 bases aligning to TRBD2. The CDR3 extends over 19 amino acids. Germline V gene data show CDR1 as SGHAT and CDR2 as FQNNGV. Trimming took 3 bases from V and 4 from J; bases not matched to a gene: 14. CDR3 residues: CASSLASPILAGGYNEQFF. The CDR3 region has the DNA TGTGCCAGCAGCTTGGCTTCCCCTATCCTAGCGGGGGGATACAATGAGCAGTTCTTC.

CDR3 sequence: CASSDGGMGFYEQYF. In DNA, the CDR3 is TGCGCCAGCAGTGACGGCGGGATGGGCTTCTACGAGCAGTACTTC. This chain connects TRBV10-2 to TRBJ2-7, with D possibly matching TRBD2 (6 bases). CDR1 and CDR2 from the germline V gene are WSHSY and SAAADI. V shed 3 bases and J shed 3 bases, with 15 bases lying between them. This CDR3 is 15 amino acids long.

This chain uses TRBV10-2 with TRBJ2-1; D unclear. Germline CDR1 is WSHSY and CDR2 is SAAADI. The CDR3 extends over 15 amino acids. Trimming pared 3 bases from V and 5 bases from J, leaving 14 bases between. CDR3: CASSEGVDWDNEQFF. DNA for the CDR3: TGCGCCAGCAGTGAAGGCGTAGACTGGGACAATGAGCAGTTCTTC.

The chain carries TRBV11-2 and TRBJ2-1; the D is unclear. Looked up from germline, CDR1 is SGHAT and CDR2 is FQNNGV. Trimming removed 2 bases from V and 10 bases from J, with 18 bases in between. CDR3 length: 15 residues. CDR3 residues: CASSLFGPPLGEQFF. In DNA, the CDR3 is TGTGCCAGCAGCTTATTTGGACCACCCTTGGGGGAGCAGTTCTTC.

V is TRBV15 and J is TRBJ2-2; D ambiguous. Trimming cost V 4 bases and J 2 bases, with 2 bases left between them. This CDR3 has 12 amino acids. Germline V gene lookup returns CDR1 LNHNV and CDR2 YYDKDF (reference sequence). The CDR3 nucleotides are TGTGCCACCAGCACCAACACCGGGGAGCTGTTTTTT. Protein product: CATSTNTGELFF.